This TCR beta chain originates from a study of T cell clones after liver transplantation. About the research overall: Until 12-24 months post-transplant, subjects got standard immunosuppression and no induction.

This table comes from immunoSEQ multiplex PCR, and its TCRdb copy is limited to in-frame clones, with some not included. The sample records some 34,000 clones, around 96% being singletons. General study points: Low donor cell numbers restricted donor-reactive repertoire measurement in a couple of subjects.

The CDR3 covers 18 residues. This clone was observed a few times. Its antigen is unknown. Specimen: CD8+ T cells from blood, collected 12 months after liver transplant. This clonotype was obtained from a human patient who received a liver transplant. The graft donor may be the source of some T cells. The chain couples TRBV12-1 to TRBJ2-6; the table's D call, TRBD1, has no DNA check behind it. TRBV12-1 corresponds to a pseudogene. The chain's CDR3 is CASSKGTIGQSRANVLTF. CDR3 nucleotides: TGTGCCAGCAGCAAGGGCACTATAGGACAAAGTCGGGCCAACGTCCTGACTTTC.